A selection of T cell receptor beta chains follows, all from one sample in a study of blood T cell repertoires in COVID-19. Repertoires were generated with immunoSEQ multiplex PCR, while TCRdb's copy carries only in-frame clones and drops some. The sample lists some 120,000 clones, around 81% occurring once. The sequenced sample was peripheral blood. Receptor source: a man aged 25-45 years with COVID-19, enrolled during active disease. CDR3s include the opening cysteine and the closing phenylalanine or tryptophan. D genes are given only for firm matches. Clone size appears in some rows only: once, few, many, or a class for an expanded clone.

d_gene: NA
v_gene: TRBV28
abundance: NA
j_gene: TRBJ2-3
CDR3aa: CASRTRRRRTDTQYF
CDR3nt: TGTGCCAGCAGGACACGACGCCGCCGCACAGATACGCAGTATTTT

d_gene: NA
v_gene: TRBV4-1
abundance: few
j_gene: TRBJ1-5
CDR3aa: CASNFGGIGQPQHF
CDR3nt: TGCGCCAGCAATTTCGGGGGGATAGGACAGCCCCAGCATTTT

d_gene: TRBD1
v_gene: TRBV4-1
abundance: NA
j_gene: TRBJ2-5
CDR3aa: CASSQETGLQETQYF
CDR3nt: TGCGCCAGCAGCCAAGAGACAGGGCTCCAAGAGACCCAGTACTTC

d_gene: TRBD2
v_gene: TRBV5-1
abundance: few
j_gene: TRBJ2-7
CDR3aa: CASSETSGRSGEQYF
CDR3nt: TGCGCCAGCAGCGAGACTAGCGGGAGATCAGGCGAGCAGTACTTC

d_gene: NA
v_gene: TRBV4-1
abundance: once
j_gene: TRBJ2-7
CDR3aa: CASSRPQGDEQYF
CDR3nt: TGCGCCAGCAGCCGACCACAGGGCGACGAGCAGTACTTC

d_gene: TRBD2
v_gene: TRBV10-2
abundance: NA
j_gene: TRBJ2-1
CDR3aa: CASSGSSGISYNEQFF
CDR3nt: TGCGCCAGCAGTGGGTCTAGCGGGATATCCTACAATGAGCAGTTCTTC

d_gene: NA
v_gene: TRBV18
abundance: NA
j_gene: TRBJ1-2
CDR3aa: CASSLWTAVNNYGYTF
CDR3nt: TGTGCCAGCTCACTCTGGACAGCAGTAAATAACTATGGCTACACCTTC

d_gene: NA
v_gene: TRBV11-3
abundance: few
j_gene: TRBJ1-4
CDR3aa: CASSLATRGEKLFF
CDR3nt: TGTGCCAGCAGCTTGGCAACTCGAGGGGAAAAACTGTTTTTT

d_gene: NA
v_gene: TRBV11-2
abundance: NA
j_gene: TRBJ1-1
CDR3aa: CASSLEPGAGAFF
CDR3nt: TGTGCCAGCAGCTTAGAGCCAGGGGCTGGGGCTTTCTTT

d_gene: NA
v_gene: TRBV19
abundance: NA
j_gene: TRBJ2-7
CDR3aa: CASSEQEGYEQYF
CDR3nt: TGTGCCAGTAGTGAGCAGGAGGGTTACGAGCAGTACTTC

d_gene: TRBD2
v_gene: TRBV5-4
abundance: NA
j_gene: TRBJ2-1
CDR3aa: CASSSDWGGYNEQFF
CDR3nt: TGTGCCAGCAGCTCGGACTGGGGGGGTTACAATGAGCAGTTCTTC

d_gene: TRBD1
v_gene: TRBV28
abundance: NA
j_gene: TRBJ1-5
CDR3aa: CASSLALDREGNFVLQPQHF
CDR3nt: TGTGCCAGCAGCTTAGCCCTGGACAGGGAAGGGAATTTCGTCCTTCAGCCCCAGCATTTT

d_gene: TRBD2
v_gene: TRBV6-2/TRBV6-3
abundance: NA
j_gene: TRBJ2-5
CDR3aa: CASSPGTRGGVTQYF
CDR3nt: TGTGCCAGCAGCCCCGGGACTCGGGGGGGTGTGACCCAGTACTTC

d_gene: NA
v_gene: TRBV11-2
abundance: few
j_gene: TRBJ2-3
CDR3aa: CASSLQISTDTQYF
CDR3nt: TGTGCCAGCAGCTTACAGATAAGCACAGATACGCAGTATTTT

d_gene: TRBD1
v_gene: TRBV7-3
abundance: few
j_gene: TRBJ2-3
CDR3aa: CASRHPTARGRADTQYF
CDR3nt: TGTGCCAGCAGACACCCCACGGCCAGGGGGAGAGCAGATACGCAGTATTTT

d_gene: NA
v_gene: TRBV4-2
abundance: few
j_gene: TRBJ2-2
CDR3aa: CASSQDRGNTGELFF
CDR3nt: TGTGCCAGCAGCCAAGACAGGGGGAACACCGGGGAGCTGTTTTTT

d_gene: TRBD1
v_gene: TRBV11-3
abundance: NA
j_gene: TRBJ1-2
CDR3aa: CASSMGQLYGYTF
CDR3nt: TGTGCCAGCAGCATGGGACAGCTGTATGGCTACACCTTC

d_gene: TRBD1
v_gene: TRBV15
abundance: NA
j_gene: TRBJ1-6
CDR3aa: CATSRTGTAPYNSPLHF
CDR3nt: TGTGCCACCAGCAGAACTGGGACAGCTCCCTATAATTCACCCCTCCACTTT

d_gene: NA
v_gene: TRBV6-5
abundance: NA
j_gene: TRBJ1-5
CDR3aa: CASTTRYGNQPQHF
CDR3nt: TGTGCCAGCACAACACGATACGGCAATCAGCCCCAGCATTTT

d_gene: TRBD1
v_gene: TRBV7-8
abundance: NA
j_gene: TRBJ1-1
CDR3aa: CASSRLTGENTEAFF
CDR3nt: TGTGCCAGCAGTAGGCTGACAGGGGAGAACACTGAAGCTTTCTTT

d_gene: NA
v_gene: TRBV5-4
abundance: NA
j_gene: TRBJ2-1
CDR3aa: CASSLQNEQFF
CDR3nt: TGTGCCAGCAGCTTGCAGAATGAGCAGTTCTTC

d_gene: TRBD1
v_gene: TRBV28
abundance: NA
j_gene: TRBJ1-2
CDR3aa: CASLSPGQGAGYTF
CDR3nt: TGTGCCAGCCTCTCACCGGGACAGGGGGCTGGCTACACCTTC

d_gene: NA
v_gene: TRBV11-2
abundance: NA
j_gene: TRBJ2-2
CDR3aa: CASSLGPAGRTGELFF
CDR3nt: TGTGCCAGCAGCTTAGGCCCCGCGGGGCGCACCGGGGAGCTGTTTTTT

d_gene: TRBD1
v_gene: TRBV5-6
abundance: NA
j_gene: TRBJ2-1
CDR3aa: CASRLGQGVYNEQFF
CDR3nt: TGTGCCAGCAGGTTGGGACAGGGGGTTTACAATGAGCAGTTCTTC

d_gene: NA
v_gene: TRBV14
abundance: NA
j_gene: TRBJ2-3
CDR3aa: CASSQPHPSTGEVTDTQYF
CDR3nt: TGTGCCAGCAGCCAACCTCATCCATCTACAGGAGAGGTCACAGATACGCAGTATTTT

d_gene: TRBD1
v_gene: TRBV5-1
abundance: NA
j_gene: TRBJ1-2
CDR3aa: CASSPGQVYGYTF
CDR3nt: TGCGCCAGCAGCCCTGGACAGGTATATGGCTACACCTTC

d_gene: TRBD2
v_gene: TRBV18
abundance: NA
j_gene: TRBJ2-1
CDR3aa: CASSPNPGSGRAYNEQFF
CDR3nt: TGTGCCAGCTCACCAAATCCCGGTAGCGGGAGGGCGTACAATGAGCAGTTCTTC

d_gene: NA
v_gene: TRBV18
abundance: NA
j_gene: TRBJ1-5
CDR3aa: CASSQNQGFNQPQHF
CDR3nt: TGTGCCAGCTCACAAAACCAGGGGTTCAATCAGCCCCAGCATTTT

d_gene: TRBD1
v_gene: TRBV7-8
abundance: once
j_gene: TRBJ1-1
CDR3aa: CASSLALGDRSTEAFF
CDR3nt: TGTGCCAGCAGCTTAGCCCTCGGGGACAGGTCCACTGAAGCTTTCTTT

d_gene: TRBD2
v_gene: TRBV6-2/TRBV6-3
abundance: NA
j_gene: TRBJ2-7
CDR3aa: CASSYGLADLQYF
CDR3nt: TGTGCCAGCAGTTACGGGCTAGCGGACCTCCAGTACTTC

d_gene: NA
v_gene: TRBV2
abundance: NA
j_gene: TRBJ1-4
CDR3aa: CASSQDDSHFNEKLFF
CDR3nt: TGTGCCAGCAGTCAGGACGACAGCCACTTTAATGAAAAACTGTTTTTT

d_gene: TRBD2
v_gene: TRBV4-1
abundance: NA
j_gene: TRBJ2-1
CDR3aa: CASSLLASSGRGNEQFF
CDR3nt: TGCGCCAGCAGCCTCCTTGCATCTAGCGGGAGAGGCAATGAGCAGTTCTTC

d_gene: NA
v_gene: TRBV9
abundance: few
j_gene: TRBJ1-3
CDR3aa: CASSPSSGNTIYF
CDR3nt: TGTGCCAGCAGCCCTTCCTCTGGAAACACCATATATTTT

d_gene: TRBD1
v_gene: TRBV27
abundance: NA
j_gene: TRBJ2-7
CDR3aa: CASSSGTGVYDEQYF
CDR3nt: TGTGCCAGCAGTTCCGGGACAGGGGTTTATGACGAGCAGTACTTC

d_gene: TRBD1
v_gene: TRBV11-3
abundance: NA
j_gene: TRBJ1-1
CDR3aa: CASSRTPGQEAFF
CDR3nt: TGTGCCAGCAGCCGAACTCCGGGACAGGAAGCTTTCTTT

d_gene: NA
v_gene: TRBV19
abundance: few
j_gene: TRBJ1-1
CDR3aa: CASSMSGSTEAFF
CDR3nt: TGTGCCAGTAGTATGTCAGGGTCGACTGAAGCTTTCTTT

d_gene: NA
v_gene: TRBV30
abundance: NA
j_gene: TRBJ2-7
CDR3aa: CAWSVQGGEKTGQYF
CDR3nt: TGTGCCTGGAGTGTACAAGGGGGAGAGAAAACAGGGCAGTACTTC

d_gene: NA
v_gene: TRBV18
abundance: NA
j_gene: TRBJ1-1
CDR3aa: CASSPERVTEAFF
CDR3nt: TGTGCCAGCTCACCGGAGCGGGTCACTGAAGCTTTCTTT

d_gene: TRBD2
v_gene: TRBV6-5
abundance: NA
j_gene: TRBJ2-5
CDR3aa: CASSYGTSGIRTQYF
CDR3nt: TGTGCCAGCAGTTACGGGACTAGCGGGATCAGGACCCAGTACTTC

d_gene: TRBD1
v_gene: TRBV15
abundance: NA
j_gene: TRBJ1-4
CDR3aa: CATSRDRGLNEKLFF
CDR3nt: TGTGCCACCAGCAGAGACAGGGGGCTCAATGAAAAACTGTTTTTT

d_gene: NA
v_gene: TRBV5-1
abundance: NA
j_gene: TRBJ1-2
CDR3aa: CASSLDSGGDGYTF
CDR3nt: TGCGCCAGCAGCTTGGATTCCGGCGGGGATGGCTACACCTTC

d_gene: TRBD1
v_gene: TRBV7-9
abundance: NA
j_gene: TRBJ1-1
CDR3aa: CASSNHPRGETEAFF
CDR3nt: TGTGCCAGCAGCAATCACCCCAGGGGGGAGACTGAAGCTTTCTTT

d_gene: TRBD1
v_gene: TRBV5-6
abundance: NA
j_gene: TRBJ1-6
CDR3aa: CASSFAGQGANSPLHF
CDR3nt: TGTGCCAGCAGTTTCGCCGGACAGGGGGCGAATTCACCCCTCCACTTT

d_gene: NA
v_gene: TRBV6-5
abundance: NA
j_gene: TRBJ2-5
CDR3aa: CASSYSWGAETQYF
CDR3nt: TGTGCCAGCAGTTACTCCTGGGGCGCAGAGACCCAGTACTTC

d_gene: TRBD1
v_gene: TRBV5-1
abundance: once
j_gene: TRBJ1-4
CDR3aa: CASAAGTGEKLFF
CDR3nt: TGCGCCAGCGCAGCAGGGACAGGCGAAAAACTGTTTTTT

d_gene: TRBD1
v_gene: TRBV30
abundance: NA
j_gene: TRBJ1-6
CDR3aa: CAWRTGGVGSWSPLHF
CDR3nt: TGTGCCTGGAGGACAGGGGGGGTTGGGTCCTGGTCACCCCTCCACTTT

d_gene: NA
v_gene: TRBV11-2
abundance: NA
j_gene: TRBJ1-3
CDR3aa: CASSLDTGTGNTIYF
CDR3nt: TGTGCCAGCAGCTTAGATACGGGGACTGGAAACACCATATATTTT

d_gene: NA
v_gene: TRBV11-2
abundance: NA
j_gene: TRBJ2-7
CDR3aa: CASSLGLRDSVSYEQYF
CDR3nt: TGTGCCAGCAGCTTAGGTTTACGGGACTCCGTCTCCTACGAGCAGTACTTC

d_gene: TRBD1
v_gene: TRBV5-4
abundance: NA
j_gene: TRBJ2-7
CDR3aa: CASSPGWDRYYEQYF
CDR3nt: TGTGCCAGCAGCCCGGGTTGGGACAGATACTACGAGCAGTACTTC

d_gene: TRBD1
v_gene: TRBV6-2/TRBV6-3
abundance: NA
j_gene: TRBJ1-5
CDR3aa: CASSYDGTGSNQPQHF
CDR3nt: TGTGCCAGCAGTTACGACGGGACAGGGAGCAATCAGCCCCAGCATTTT

d_gene: NA
v_gene: TRBV2
abundance: once
j_gene: TRBJ2-5
CDR3aa: CASGGDSETQYF
CDR3nt: TGTGCCTCCGGAGGGGACAGCGAGACCCAGTACTTC

d_gene: TRBD1
v_gene: TRBV9
abundance: NA
j_gene: TRBJ2-7
CDR3aa: CASSVGPGTGGREQYF
CDR3nt: TGTGCCAGCAGCGTTGGACCCGGGACAGGGGGTCGCGAGCAGTACTTC

d_gene: TRBD2
v_gene: TRBV14
abundance: NA
j_gene: TRBJ2-5
CDR3aa: CASSQKAGYQETQYF
CDR3nt: TGTGCCAGCAGCCAAAAAGCGGGGTACCAAGAGACCCAGTACTTC

d_gene: TRBD1
v_gene: TRBV11-2
abundance: NA
j_gene: TRBJ2-2
CDR3aa: CASSLFDGQGITGELFF
CDR3nt: TGTGCCAGCAGCTTGTTCGATGGACAGGGAATCACCGGGGAGCTGTTTTTT

d_gene: TRBD2
v_gene: TRBV7-8
abundance: NA
j_gene: TRBJ2-5
CDR3aa: CASSLSGAGVSRETQYF
CDR3nt: TGTGCCAGCAGCTTAAGCGGAGCGGGAGTATCCAGAGAGACCCAGTACTTC